Below, one T cell receptor beta chain is given with its context. Germline-derived CDR1 and CDR2 are SGHDT and YYEEEE. The CDR3 contains 15 residues. The V segment lost 2 bases and the J segment 0 bases; nucleotides outside the gene matches: 4. These data are taken from a study of blood T cell repertoires in COVID-19. At the level of the study: The samples span acute and convalescent COVID-19 from the United States, Italy and Spain. Sources were T cells, B-cell-depleted T cells, or PBMCs; the material itself was cDNA or gDNA.

Authors' data handling: Reference gene primer amplification gave estimated nucleated cell counts. The method was immunoSEQ multiplex PCR; TCRdb's version includes in-frame clones alone and lacks a portion of them. That table supplies the V and J calls and clone size; D and trimming were determined from the DNA. Here the sample spans about 58,000 clones, about four fifths being singletons. The sequencing sample was made of peripheral blood. This chain uses TRBV5-6 with TRBJ2-7; 8 bases are shared with TRBD2. The clonotype was recovered from a human donor in a cohort sampled during active COVID-19. The CDR3 loop is CASSLSGSYSYEQYF. The DNA of the CDR3 is TGTGCCAGCAGCTTAAGCGGGAGTTACTCCTACGAGCAGTACTTC.